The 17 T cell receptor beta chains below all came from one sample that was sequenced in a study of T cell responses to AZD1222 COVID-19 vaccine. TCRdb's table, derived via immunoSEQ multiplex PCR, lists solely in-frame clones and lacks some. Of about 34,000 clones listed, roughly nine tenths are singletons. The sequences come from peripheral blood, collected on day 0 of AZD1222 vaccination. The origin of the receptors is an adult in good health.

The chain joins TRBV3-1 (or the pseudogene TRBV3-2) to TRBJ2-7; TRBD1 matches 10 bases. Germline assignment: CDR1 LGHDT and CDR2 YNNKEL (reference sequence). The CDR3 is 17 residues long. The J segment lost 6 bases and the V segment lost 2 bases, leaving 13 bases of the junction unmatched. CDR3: CASSQLVPGTGVSEQYF. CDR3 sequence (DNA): TGTGCCAGCAGCCAATTAGTGCCCGGGACAGGGGTCTCCGAGCAGTACTTC.

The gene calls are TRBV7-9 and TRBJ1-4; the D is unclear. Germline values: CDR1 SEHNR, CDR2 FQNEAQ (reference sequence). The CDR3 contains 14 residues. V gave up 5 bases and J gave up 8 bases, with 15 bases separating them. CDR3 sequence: CASSGLEEREKLFF. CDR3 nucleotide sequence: TGTGCCAGCAGCGGACTAGAAGAAAGGGAAAAACTGTTTTTT.

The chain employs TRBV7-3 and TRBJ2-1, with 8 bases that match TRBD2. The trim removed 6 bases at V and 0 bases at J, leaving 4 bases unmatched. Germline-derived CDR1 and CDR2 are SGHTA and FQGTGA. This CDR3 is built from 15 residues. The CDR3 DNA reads TGTGCCAGCAGTTCCAGCGGGGGCTCCTACAATGAGCAGTTCTTC. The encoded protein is CASSSSGGSYNEQFF.

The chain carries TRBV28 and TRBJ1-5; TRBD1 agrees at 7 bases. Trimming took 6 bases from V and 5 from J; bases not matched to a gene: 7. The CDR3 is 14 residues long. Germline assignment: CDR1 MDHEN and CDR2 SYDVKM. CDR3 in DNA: TGTGCCAGCAGGCATGGGACAGTATATCAGCCCCAGCATTTT. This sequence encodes CASRHGTVYQPQHF.

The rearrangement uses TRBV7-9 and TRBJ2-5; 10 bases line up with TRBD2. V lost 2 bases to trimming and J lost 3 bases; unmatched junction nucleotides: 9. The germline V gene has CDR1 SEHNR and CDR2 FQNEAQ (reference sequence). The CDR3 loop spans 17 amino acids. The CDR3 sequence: CASSLLAGAWNKETQYF. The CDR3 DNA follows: TGTGCCAGCAGCTTACTAGCGGGAGCTTGGAACAAAGAGACCCAGTACTTC.

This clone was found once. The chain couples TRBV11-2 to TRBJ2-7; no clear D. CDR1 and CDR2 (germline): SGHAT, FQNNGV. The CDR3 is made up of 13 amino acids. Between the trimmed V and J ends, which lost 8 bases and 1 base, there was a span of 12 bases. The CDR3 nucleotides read TGTGCCAGCTGCCTTTCTGGGTCCTACGAGCAGTACTTC. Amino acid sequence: CASCLSGSYEQYF.

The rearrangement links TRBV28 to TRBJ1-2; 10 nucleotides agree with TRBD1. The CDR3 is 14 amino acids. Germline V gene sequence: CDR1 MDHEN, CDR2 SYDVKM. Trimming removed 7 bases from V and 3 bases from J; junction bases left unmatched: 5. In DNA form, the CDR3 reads TGTGCCAGCACTCGACAGGGGGCAGACTATGGCTACACCTTC. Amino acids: CASTRQGADYGYTF.

The CDR3 region is CASSLSETSYNEQFF. CDR3 coding DNA: TGTGCCAGCAGCTTATCCGAAACCTCCTACAATGAGCAGTTCTTC. The chain couples TRBV7-9 to TRBJ2-1; no reliable D call. This CDR3 has 15 residues. Trimming took off 2 bases at V and 0 bases at J, with 8 bases between the two ends. In germline, CDR1 is SEHNR, CDR2 FQNEAQ (reference sequence). Together with reference TRBV7-9 and TRBJ2-1, the CDR3 gives the full variable domain: DTGVSQNPRHKITKRGQNVTFRCDPISEHNRLYWYRQTLGQGPEFLTYFQNEAQLEKSRLLSDRFSAERPKGSFSTLEIQRTEQGDSAMYLCASSLSETSYNEQFFGPGTRLTVL.

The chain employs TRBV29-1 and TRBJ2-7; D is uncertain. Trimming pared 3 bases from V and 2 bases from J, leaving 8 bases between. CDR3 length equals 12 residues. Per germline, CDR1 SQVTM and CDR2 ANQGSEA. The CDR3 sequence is CSVEYSTYEQYF. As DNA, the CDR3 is TGCAGCGTTGAGTACAGCACCTACGAGCAGTACTTC.

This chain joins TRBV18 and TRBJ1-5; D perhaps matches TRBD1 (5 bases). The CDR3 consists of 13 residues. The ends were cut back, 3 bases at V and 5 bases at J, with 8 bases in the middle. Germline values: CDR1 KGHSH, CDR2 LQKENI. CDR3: CASSPMGDQPQHF. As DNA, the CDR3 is TGTGCCAGCTCACCCATGGGGGATCAGCCCCAGCATTTT.

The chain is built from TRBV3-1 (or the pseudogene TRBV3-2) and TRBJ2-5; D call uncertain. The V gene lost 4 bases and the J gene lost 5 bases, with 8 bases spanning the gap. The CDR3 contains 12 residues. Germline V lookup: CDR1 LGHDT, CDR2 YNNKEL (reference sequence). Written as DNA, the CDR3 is TGTGCCAGCAGCCTGGGGAAGGAGACCCAGTACTTC. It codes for CASSLGKETQYF.

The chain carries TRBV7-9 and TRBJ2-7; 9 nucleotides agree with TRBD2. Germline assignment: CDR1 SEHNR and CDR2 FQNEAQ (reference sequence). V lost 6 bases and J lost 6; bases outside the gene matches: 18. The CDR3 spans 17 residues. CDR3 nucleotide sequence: TGTGCCAGCAGTCCGGTGGGGCTAGCGGGGACCCGAAGCGAGCAGTACTTC. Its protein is CASSPVGLAGTRSEQYF. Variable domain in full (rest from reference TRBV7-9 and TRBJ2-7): DTGVSQNPRHKITKRGQNVTFRCDPISEHNRLYWYRQTLGQGPEFLTYFQNEAQLEKSRLLSDRFSAERPKGSFSTLEIQRTEQGDSAMYLCASSPVGLAGTRSEQYFGPGTRLTVT.

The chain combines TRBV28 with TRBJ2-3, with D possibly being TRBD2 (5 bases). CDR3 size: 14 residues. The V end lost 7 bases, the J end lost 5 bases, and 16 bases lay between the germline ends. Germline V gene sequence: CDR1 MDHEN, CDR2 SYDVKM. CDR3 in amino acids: CASTPRAGIDTQYF. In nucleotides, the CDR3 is TGTGCCAGCACCCCCCGGGCGGGCATAGATACGCAGTATTTT.

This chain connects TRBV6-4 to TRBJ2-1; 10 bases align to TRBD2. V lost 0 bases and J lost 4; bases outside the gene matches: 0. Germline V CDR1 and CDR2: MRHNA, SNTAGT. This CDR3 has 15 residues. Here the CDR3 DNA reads TGTGCCAGCAGTGACTCAGCGGGGGGGTACAATGAGCAGTTCTTC. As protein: CASSDSAGGYNEQFF.

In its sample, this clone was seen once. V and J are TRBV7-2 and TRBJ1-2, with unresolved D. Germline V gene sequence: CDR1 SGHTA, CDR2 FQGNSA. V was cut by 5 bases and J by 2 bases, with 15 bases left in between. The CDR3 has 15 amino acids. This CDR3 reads CASSPGYSVNYGYTF. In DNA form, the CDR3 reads TGTGCCAGCAGCCCGGGGTACTCCGTAAACTATGGCTACACCTTC.

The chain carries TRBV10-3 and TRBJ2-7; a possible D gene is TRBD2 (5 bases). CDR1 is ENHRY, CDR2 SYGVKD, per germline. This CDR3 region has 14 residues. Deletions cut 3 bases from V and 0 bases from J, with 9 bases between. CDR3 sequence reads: CAISDHRGSYEQYF. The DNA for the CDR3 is TGTGCCATCAGTGATCACCGGGGCTCCTACGAGCAGTACTTC.

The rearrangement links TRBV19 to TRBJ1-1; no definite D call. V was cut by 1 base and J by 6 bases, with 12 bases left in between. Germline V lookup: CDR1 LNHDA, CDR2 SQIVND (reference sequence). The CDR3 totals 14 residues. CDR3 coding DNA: TGTGCCAGTAGTATAGCGGCTAACTTTGCTGAAGCTTTCTTT. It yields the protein CASSIAANFAEAFF.